The 17 T cell receptor beta chains below all came from one sample that was sequenced in a study of blood T cell repertoires in COVID-19. The repertoire was sequenced with immunoSEQ multiplex PCR; TCRdb's copy has only in-frame clones and lacks some. The table lists about 58,000 clones, over 75% of them singletons. The sequencing input was peripheral blood. All receptors derive from a middle-aged man with active COVID-19.

A word on this clone: Germline is not matched at one junction end, which may reflect a read error. The rearrangement links TRBV28 to TRBJ2-7; TRBD1 agrees at 9 bases. CDR3 length equals 15 residues. Germline V lookup: CDR1 MDHEN, CDR2 SYDVKM. CDR3 sequence (DNA): TGTGCCAGCAGTGTATGGGGGACAGGGTCCTACGAGCAGTACTTC. Translation gives CASSVWGTGSYEQYF.

About this clone itself: At the DNA level, this CDR3 is encoded by other sequences in the same sample as well. The V gene is TRBV7-8, the J gene TRBJ1-5; possible D gene TRBD1, 6 bases. V was trimmed by 5 bases and J by 5 bases, leaving 16 bases between them. This CDR3 has 15 residues. CDR1 is SGHVS and CDR2 is FQNEAQ in the germline V gene. CDR3 sequence: CASSDLGGAHQPQHF. The DNA of the CDR3 is TGTGCCAGCAGCGATTTAGGGGGGGCTCATCAGCCCCAGCATTTT.

This clone was counted once. The J gene is TRBJ2-7, the V gene TRBV14, with 11 bases identical to TRBD1. Germline V CDR1 and CDR2: SGHDN, FVKESK. V shed 4 bases and J 2 bases; nucleotides not matched to a gene: 4. The CDR3 spans 15 residues. In DNA, the CDR3 is TGTGCCAGCAGCCCTCCGGGACAGGGGGCCTACGAGCAGTACTTC. This sequence encodes CASSPPGQGAYEQYF.

The chain has TRBV15 and TRBJ1-3; D is uncertain. The CDR3 spans 15 residues. Looked up from germline, CDR1 is LNHNV and CDR2 is YYDKDF (reference sequence). Between the trimmed V and J ends, which lost 5 bases and 2 bases, there was a span of 13 bases. DNA of the CDR3: TGTGCCACCAGCGGAGGGAGGATTCCTGGAAACACCATATATTTT. It codes for CATSGGRIPGNTIYF.

J is TRBJ2-5 and V is TRBV19, with 8 positions matching TRBD1. J gave up 5 bases and V 6 bases, and 8 bases lay outside the gene matches. CDR1 and CDR2 (germline): LNHDA, SQIVND (reference sequence). This CDR3 spans 14 amino acids. In DNA, the CDR3 is TGTGCCAGTAGCCAGAGGACAGGGAGGGAGACCCAGTACTTC. Translation: CASSQRTGRETQYF.

DNA of the CDR3: TGTGCCCCCTGTACAGCGGAGGATGAGCAGTTCTTC. Translated, it gives CAPCTAEDEQFF. The rearrangement joins TRBV5-7 to TRBJ2-1; D might be TRBD2 (5 bases). TRBV5-7 is labeled an ORF, and its function is uncertain. Trimming shortened V by 10 bases and J by 8 bases, and 16 bases separated the two germline ends. The CDR3 is 12 amino acids.

V is TRBV19 and J is TRBJ1-5, with 7 nucleotides matching TRBD1. The CDR3 covers 15 residues. V trimming: 6 bases; J trimming: 6 bases; junction bases outside the gene matches: 11. Germline V lookup: CDR1 LNHDA, CDR2 SQIVND (reference sequence). This CDR3 reads CASSTTGDVGQPQHF. The CDR3 nucleotides read TGTGCCAGTAGCACCACAGGGGATGTGGGTCAGCCCCAGCATTTT.

This CDR3 is CASRQRGRGTDTQYF. The CDR3 region has the DNA TGTGCCAGCAGACAGCGGGGGAGGGGTACAGATACGCAGTATTTT. The J gene is TRBJ2-3, the V gene TRBV25-1; TRBD2 matches at 8 bases. The CDR3 is 15 residues long. Trimming cost V 6 bases and J 3 bases; bases outside gene matches: 8. Germline V gene data show CDR1 as MGHDK and CDR2 as SYGVNS.

The gene calls are TRBV15 and TRBJ1-2; D not resolved. CDR3 size: 15 residues. V shed 1 base and J shed 4 bases, with 13 bases lying between them. CDR1 and CDR2 from the germline V gene are LNHNV and YYDKDF (reference sequence). Here the CDR3 reads CATSRGAARGYGYTF. CDR3 nucleotides: TGTGCCACCAGCAGAGGGGCAGCGCGGGGCTATGGCTACACCTTC. Variable domain in full (rest from reference TRBV15 and TRBJ1-2): DAMVIQNPRYQVTQFGKPVTLSCSQTLNHNVMYWYQQKSSQAPKLLFHYYDKDFNNEADTPDNFQSRRPNTSFCFLDIRSPGLGDTAMYLCATSRGAARGYGYTFGSGTRLTVV.

This clone was seen a single time. The chain has TRBV6-2 or TRBV6-3 and TRBJ1-6; D unclear. Germline CDR1 is MNHEY and CDR2 is SVGEGT. V was pared by 2 bases and J by 8 bases, with 16 bases between. The CDR3 is 16 amino acids. CDR3 protein: CASSYDRVPYDSPLHF. CDR3 sequence (DNA): TGTGCCAGCAGTTACGACCGGGTACCATATGATTCACCCCTCCACTTT.

The chain joins TRBV7-2 to TRBJ2-3; 14 positions agree with TRBD2. V was clipped by 4 bases and J by 4 bases; unmatched bases: 4. The V gene's germline CDR1 is SGHTA and CDR2 FQGNSA. This CDR3 has 16 residues. The CDR3 DNA reads TGTGCCAGCAGCTCGGGACTAGCGGGAGTATCAGATACGCAGTATTTT. The encoded protein is CASSSGLAGVSDTQYF.

V usage is TRBV18 and J usage is TRBJ1-6, with TRBD1 matching over 10 bases. CDR1 KGHSH and CDR2 LQKENI come from the germline V gene. The CDR3 is 18 residues long. V gave up 6 bases and J gave up 6 bases; unmatched junction bases: 14. The DNA for the CDR3 is TGTGCCAGCTCTCCGATCAGGTCGGACAGGGGGTTTAATTCACCCCTCCACTTT. Translation gives CASSPIRSDRGFNSPLHF.

The genes are TRBV27 and TRBJ2-7; 10 bases are a match to TRBD1. CDR1 and CDR2 from the germline V gene are MNHEY and SMNVEV (reference sequence). V shed 10 bases, J shed 4 bases, and the junction held 10 bases outside the gene matches. The length of the CDR3 is 14 residues. In nucleotides, the CDR3 is TGTGCCACTTCACCCTCGGACAGGGGGTACGAGCAGTACTTC. It encodes CATSPSDRGYEQYF.

The rearrangement joins TRBV6-5 to TRBJ2-7; tentative D call: TRBD2 (5 bases). CDR1 and CDR2 (germline): MNHEY, SVGAGI. Trimming pared 2 bases from V and 0 bases from J, leaving 8 bases between. The CDR3 runs 14 residues. The CDR3 DNA sequence: TGTGCCAGCAGTTACCAGCGGTCCTCCTACGAGCAGTACTTC. Protein sequence: CASSYQRSSYEQYF.

The chain carries TRBV28 and TRBJ1-2; no firm D call. The germline gives CDR1 MDHEN, CDR2 SYDVKM. This CDR3 has 14 amino acids. V lost 5 bases and J 2 bases, leaving 12 bases between the germline ends. The chain's CDR3 is CASSIAVSNYGYTF. CDR3 coding DNA: TGTGCCAGCAGTATAGCAGTATCAAACTATGGCTACACCTTC.

In DNA, the CDR3 is TGTGCCAGCAGCGACGAGATGGGACAGACCTATGGCTACACCTTC. The encoded protein is CASSDEMGQTYGYTF. This chain joins TRBV7-9 and TRBJ1-2; 7 bases align to TRBD1. The CDR3 totals 15 residues. The germline V gene has CDR1 SEHNR and CDR2 FQNEAQ (reference sequence). The junction had 10 bases not matched to a gene; V was cut back by 5 bases and J by 4 bases.

V usage is TRBV2 and J usage is TRBJ2-2; 10 bases map to TRBD1. The CDR3 runs to 15 residues. V lost 7 bases to trimming and J lost 7 bases; unmatched junction nucleotides: 9. Per the germline V gene, CDR1 is SNHLY and CDR2 is FYNNEI. The CDR3 DNA sequence: TGTGCCAGCAATATCGGACAGGGGGTAGTCGGGGAGCTGTTTTTT. As protein: CASNIGQGVVGELFF. Supplemented by reference TRBV2 and TRBJ2-2, the full variable domain reads EPEVTQTPSHQVTQMGQEVILRCVPISNHLYFYWYRQILGQKVEFLVSFYNNEISEKSEIFDDQFSVERPDGSNFTLKIRSTKLEDSAMYFCASNIGQGVVGELFFGEGSRLTVL.